This record concerns one T cell receptor (beta chain) sequence. CDR3 size: 18 residues. The germline V gene has CDR1 MNHNS and CDR2 SASEGT. Trimming removed 4 bases from V and 0 bases from J, with 16 bases in between. These data originate in a study of OX40 agonist ivuxolimab in advanced cancers. Method: immunoSEQ multiplex PCR; TCRdb's copy keeps in-frame clones and lacks some. Of tens of thousands of clones in the sample, 70% to 90% were seen once. The cohort excluded patients with autoimmune disease history or systemic immunosuppression. This TCR was recovered from an adult with an advanced solid tumor such as melanoma, head and neck, liver or kidney cancer. The chain joins TRBV6-1 to TRBJ2-6; possible D gene TRBD1, 6 bases. This specimen was CD4+ or CD8+ T cells sorted from blood, taken in a trial of the OX40 agonist ivuxolimab. The DNA for the CDR3 is TGTGCCAGCAGTGGCCCCGGGACAAAAGTCTCTGGGGCCAACGTCCTGACTTTC. Amino acids: CASSGPGTKVSGANVLTF.